This T cell receptor beta chain was profiled in a study of shared clonotypes between healthy human individuals. Study in general: Plates per donor: three CD4 naive, three CD4 memory, two CD8 naive, one CD8 memory.

Worth noting for this clone: Its antigen remains unidentified.

Regarding the study as a whole: Shared clonotypes across all four donors exceeded non-shared ones in generation probability.

The CDR3 is 16 residues long. V lost 3 bases and J lost 6; bases outside the gene matches: 9. Germline assignment: CDR1 KGHSH and CDR2 LQKENI. Samples underwent the assay at deep level. TCRdb keeps only in-frame clones here, not all; method: immunoSEQ multiplex PCR. This table has more than 2 million clones, roughly 94% appearing once. From CD4+ cells came CD45RA+ naive and CD45RA-negative memory subsets. The receptor was derived from a man aged 18 to 30 in good health. The chain combines TRBV18 with TRBJ2-7, with 12 bases fitting TRBD2. The specimen sequenced was naive CD4+ T cells sorted from blood. Subset given: CD45RA+ positively selected. The CDR3 DNA reads as TGTGCCAGCTCACCCCGTTTGACTAGCGGGGGAAGCGAGCAGTACTTC. Amino acid sequence: CASSPRLTSGGSEQYF.